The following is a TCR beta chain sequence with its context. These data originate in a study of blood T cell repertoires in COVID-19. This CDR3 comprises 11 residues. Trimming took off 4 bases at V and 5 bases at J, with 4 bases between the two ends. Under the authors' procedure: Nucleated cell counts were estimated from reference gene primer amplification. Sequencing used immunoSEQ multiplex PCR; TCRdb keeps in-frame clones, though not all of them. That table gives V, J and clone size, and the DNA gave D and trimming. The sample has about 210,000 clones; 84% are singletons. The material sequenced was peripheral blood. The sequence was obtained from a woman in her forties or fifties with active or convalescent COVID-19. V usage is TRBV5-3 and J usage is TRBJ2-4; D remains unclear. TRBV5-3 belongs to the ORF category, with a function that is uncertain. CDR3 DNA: TGTGCCAGAAGCCGAGAAAACATTCAGTACTTC. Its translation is CARSRENIQYF.